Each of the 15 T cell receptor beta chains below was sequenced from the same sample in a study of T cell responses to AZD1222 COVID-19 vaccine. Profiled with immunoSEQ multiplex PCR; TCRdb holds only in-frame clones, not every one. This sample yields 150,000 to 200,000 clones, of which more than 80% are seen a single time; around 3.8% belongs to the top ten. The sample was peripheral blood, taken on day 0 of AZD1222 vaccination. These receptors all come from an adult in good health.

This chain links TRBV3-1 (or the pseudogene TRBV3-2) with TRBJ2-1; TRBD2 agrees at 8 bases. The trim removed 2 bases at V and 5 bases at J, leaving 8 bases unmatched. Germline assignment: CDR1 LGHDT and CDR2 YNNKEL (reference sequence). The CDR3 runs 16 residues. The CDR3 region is CASSQFTSGGDNEQFF. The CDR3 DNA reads TGTGCCAGCAGCCAATTTACTAGCGGAGGGGACAATGAGCAGTTCTTC.

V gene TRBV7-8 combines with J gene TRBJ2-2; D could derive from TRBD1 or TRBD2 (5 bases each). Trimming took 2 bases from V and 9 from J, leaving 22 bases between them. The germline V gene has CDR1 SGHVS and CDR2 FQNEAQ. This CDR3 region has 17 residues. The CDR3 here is CASSLFVGTHDDRELFF. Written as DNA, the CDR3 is TGTGCCAGCAGCTTATTCGTCGGGACCCACGATGATCGGGAGCTGTTTTTT.

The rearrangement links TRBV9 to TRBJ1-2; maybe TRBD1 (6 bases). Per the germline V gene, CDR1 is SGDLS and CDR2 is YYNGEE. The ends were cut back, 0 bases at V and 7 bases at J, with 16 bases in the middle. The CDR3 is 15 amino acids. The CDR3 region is CASSVDRAGAGGYTF. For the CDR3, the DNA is TGTGCCAGCAGCGTAGACCGTGCGGGGGCGGGTGGCTACACCTTC.

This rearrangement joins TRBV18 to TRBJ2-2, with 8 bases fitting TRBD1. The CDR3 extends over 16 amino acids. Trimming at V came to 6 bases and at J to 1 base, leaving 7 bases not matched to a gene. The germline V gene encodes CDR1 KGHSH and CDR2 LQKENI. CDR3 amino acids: CASSLTGTGNTGELFF. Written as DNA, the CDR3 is TGTGCCAGCTCGCTTACCGGGACAGGGAACACCGGGGAGCTGTTTTTT.

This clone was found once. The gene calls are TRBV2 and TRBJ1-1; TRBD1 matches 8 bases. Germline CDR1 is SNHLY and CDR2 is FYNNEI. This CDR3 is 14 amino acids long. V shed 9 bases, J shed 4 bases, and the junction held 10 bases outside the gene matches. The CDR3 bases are TGTGCCAGAAGTAAGGACAGGGTGGGCACTGAAGCTTTCTTT. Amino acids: CARSKDRVGTEAFF.

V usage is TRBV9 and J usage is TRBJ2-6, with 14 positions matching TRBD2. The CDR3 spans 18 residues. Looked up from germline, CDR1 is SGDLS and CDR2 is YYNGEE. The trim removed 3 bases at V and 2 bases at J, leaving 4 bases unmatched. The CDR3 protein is CASSGGLAGVPGANVLTF. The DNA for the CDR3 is TGTGCCAGCAGCGGGGGACTAGCGGGGGTCCCTGGGGCCAACGTCCTGACTTTC.

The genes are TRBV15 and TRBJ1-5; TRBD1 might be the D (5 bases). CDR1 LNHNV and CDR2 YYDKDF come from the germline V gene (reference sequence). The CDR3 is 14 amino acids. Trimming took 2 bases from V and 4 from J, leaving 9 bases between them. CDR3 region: CATSRQGRNQPQHF. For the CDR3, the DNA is TGTGCCACCAGCAGACAGGGACGTAATCAGCCCCAGCATTTT.

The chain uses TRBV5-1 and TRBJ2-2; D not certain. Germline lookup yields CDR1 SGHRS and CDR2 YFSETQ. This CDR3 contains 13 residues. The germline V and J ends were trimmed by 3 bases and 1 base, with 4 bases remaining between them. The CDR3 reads CASSWGNTGELFF. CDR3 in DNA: TGCGCCAGCAGCTGGGGGAACACCGGGGAGCTGTTTTTT.

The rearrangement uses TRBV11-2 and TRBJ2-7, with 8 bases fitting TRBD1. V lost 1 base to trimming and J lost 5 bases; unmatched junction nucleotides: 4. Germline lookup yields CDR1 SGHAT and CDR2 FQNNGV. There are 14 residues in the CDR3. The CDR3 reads CASSLGSGGDEQYF. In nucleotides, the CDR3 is TGTGCCAGCAGCTTAGGATCAGGGGGCGACGAGCAGTACTTC.

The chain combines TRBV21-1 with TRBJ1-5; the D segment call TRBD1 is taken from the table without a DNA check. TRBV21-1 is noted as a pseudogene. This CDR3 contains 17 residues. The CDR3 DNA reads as TGTGCCAGCAGCAATGGCAGGGGACGTTATAGCAATCAGCCCCAGCATTTT. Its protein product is CASSNGRGRYSNQPQHF.

DNA for the CDR3: TGTGCCAGCAGCTTGGTGGGGGCCTCGAAGACCCAGTACTTC. This translates into CASSLVGASKTQYF. The chain carries TRBV3-1 (or the pseudogene TRBV3-2) and TRBJ2-5, with D possibly being TRBD1 (6 bases). V was clipped by 5 bases and J by 6 bases, with 16 bases between them. There are 14 residues in the CDR3. In germline, CDR1 is LGHDT, CDR2 YNNKEL (reference sequence).

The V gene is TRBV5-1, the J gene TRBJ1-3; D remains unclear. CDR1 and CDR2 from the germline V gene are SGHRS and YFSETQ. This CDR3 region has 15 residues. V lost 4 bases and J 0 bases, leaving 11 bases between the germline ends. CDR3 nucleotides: TGCGCCAGCAGCGTATCACTGAGCTCTGGAAACACCATATATTTT. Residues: CASSVSLSSGNTIYF.

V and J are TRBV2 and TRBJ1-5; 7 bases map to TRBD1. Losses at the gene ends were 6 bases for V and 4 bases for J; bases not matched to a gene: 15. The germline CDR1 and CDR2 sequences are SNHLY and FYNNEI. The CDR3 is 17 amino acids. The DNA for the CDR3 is TGTGCCAGCAGCCCTCGGACAGGATCGGGGCTTAATCAGCCCCAGCATTTT. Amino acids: CASSPRTGSGLNQPQHF.

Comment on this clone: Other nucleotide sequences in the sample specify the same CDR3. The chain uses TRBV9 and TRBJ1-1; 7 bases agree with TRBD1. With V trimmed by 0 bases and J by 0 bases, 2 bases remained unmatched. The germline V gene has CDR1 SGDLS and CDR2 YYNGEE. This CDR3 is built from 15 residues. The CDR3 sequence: CASSVGGGMNTEAFF. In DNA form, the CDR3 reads TGTGCCAGCAGCGTAGGAGGGGGCATGAACACTGAAGCTTTCTTT. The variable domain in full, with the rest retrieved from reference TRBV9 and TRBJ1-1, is DSGVTQTPKHLITATGQRVTLRCSPRSGDLSVYWYQQSLDQGLQFLIQYYNGEERAKGNILERFSAQQFPDLHSELNLSSLELGDSALYFCASSVGGGMNTEAFFGQGTRLTVV.

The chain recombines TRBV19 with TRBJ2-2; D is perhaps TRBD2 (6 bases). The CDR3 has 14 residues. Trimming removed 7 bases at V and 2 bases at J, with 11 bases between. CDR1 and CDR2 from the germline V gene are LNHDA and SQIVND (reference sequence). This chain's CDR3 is CASKMEGNTGELFF. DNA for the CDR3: TGTGCCAGTAAGATGGAGGGCAACACCGGGGAGCTGTTTTTT.